What follows are 30 T cell receptor beta chains derived from one specimen sequenced in a study of blood T cells in healthy people across ages. Together with a sample-barcoded 5' primer, a J-beta primer mix was included in a second PCR lasting about 6 to 11 cycles. One entry per CDR3 protein results from TCRdb running MiXCR on the 5' RACE reads. The data contain over 1,500,000 distinct CDR3 sequences, roughly 50% of them seen just once; the ten biggest clones take up around 2.1%. Sequencing input: blood. The receptor source for this set is a woman in her 40s in good health.

The chain combines TRBV24-1 with TRBJ2-5; TRBD1 matches 9 bases. The length of the CDR3 is 15 residues. V gave up 5 bases and J gave up 0 bases; unmatched junction bases: 3. CDR1 KGHDR and CDR2 SFDVKD come from the germline V gene. CDR3 DNA sequence: TGTGCCACCAGTGTCGGGACAGGGTACCAAGAGACCCAGTACTTC. This gives the protein CATSVGTGYQETQYF.

This clonotype came up once. The V call is TRBV14, the J call TRBJ1-1; possible D gene TRBD1, 6 bases. The CDR3 spans 16 residues. The V and J ends lost 2 bases and 4 bases respectively, with 17 bases between them. CDR1 is SGHDN and CDR2 is FVKESK in the germline V gene. This CDR3 is CASSQHLQGWGTEAFF. The CDR3 DNA sequence: TGTGCCAGCAGCCAACACCTACAGGGTTGGGGCACTGAAGCTTTCTTT.

The chain joins TRBV5-6 to TRBJ2-1, with D perhaps matching TRBD1 (6 bases). Germline V gene data show CDR1 as SGHDT and CDR2 as YYEEEE. The CDR3 is 16 amino acids. Trimming pared 3 bases from V and 3 bases from J, leaving 16 bases between. The CDR3 reads CASSYDRTIVYNEQFF. Written as DNA, the CDR3 is TGTGCCAGCAGCTACGACAGGACGATTGTCTACAATGAGCAGTTCTTC.

V gene TRBV25-1 combines with J gene TRBJ2-5, with TRBD2 identical over 7 bases. Germline V gene sequence: CDR1 MGHDK, CDR2 SYGVNS. The trim removed 1 base at V and 5 bases at J, leaving 4 bases unmatched. This CDR3 has 14 amino acids. The CDR3 DNA reads TGTGCCAGCAGTGAATCCACTAGCGACGAGACCCAGTACTTC. It is translated as CASSESTSDETQYF.

V usage is TRBV6-6 and J usage is TRBJ2-1; D tentatively reads TRBD1 or TRBD2 (6 bases each). In germline, CDR1 is MNHNY, CDR2 SVGAGI (reference sequence). Trimming removed 6 bases at V and 10 bases at J, with 19 bases between. The CDR3 contains 14 residues. CDR3 DNA: TGTGCCAGCAGGGGGACGAGCGGGCAGGGGGAGCAGTTCTTC. Protein product: CASRGTSGQGEQFF.

This chain joins TRBV24-1 and TRBJ2-1, with 10 nucleotides matching TRBD2. The V gene's germline CDR1 is KGHDR and CDR2 SFDVKD. The V segment lost 4 bases and the J segment 4 bases; nucleotides outside the gene matches: 6. This CDR3 region has 16 residues. The DNA for the CDR3 is TGTGCCACCAGTGAAGGCCTAGCGGGGGTTTACAATGAGCAGTTCTTC. The encoded protein is CATSEGLAGVYNEQFF.

The rearrangement links TRBV20-1 to TRBJ1-6; D is uncertain. The V gene's germline CDR1 is DFQATT and CDR2 SNEGSKA (reference sequence). This CDR3 has 14 amino acids. Trimming pared 0 bases from V and 7 bases from J, leaving 10 bases between. The CDR3 region has the DNA TGCAGTGCTAGAGATGGCAATAGAAATTCACCCCTCCACTTT. Encoded protein: CSARDGNRNSPLHF.

This clonotype was found a few times. J is TRBJ2-7 and V is TRBV27; 7 nucleotides line up with TRBD2. The CDR3 loop spans 14 amino acids. In germline, CDR1 is MNHEY, CDR2 SMNVEV (reference sequence). After removal of 2 bases from V and 3 bases from J, the junction contained 4 bases not matched to a gene. The CDR3 DNA reads TGTGCCAGCAGTTTAGCGGGGGTTCTCTACGAGCAGTACTTC. Amino acids: CASSLAGVLYEQYF.

The sample holds a few counts of this clonotype. The chain couples TRBV20-1 to TRBJ2-7, with TRBD1 matching 9 bases. This CDR3 contains 13 residues. The ends lost 3 bases at V and 6 bases at J; junction bases unmatched: 6. Germline V gene lookup returns CDR1 DFQATT and CDR2 SNEGSKA (reference sequence). CDR3 region: CSARGRDRVEQYF. The CDR3 bases are TGCAGTGCTAGGGGCCGGGACAGGGTCGAGCAGTACTTC.

The rearrangement joins TRBV28 to TRBJ2-1; D is unclear. V dropped 4 bases and J dropped 1 base, with 17 bases sitting between them. There are 17 residues in the CDR3. The germline gives CDR1 MDHEN, CDR2 SYDVKM. The CDR3 loop is CASSSPTRVVSYNEQFF. DNA for the CDR3: TGTGCCAGCAGTTCCCCTACCCGGGTGGTATCCTACAATGAGCAGTTCTTC.

The chain carries TRBV4-3 and TRBJ1-6, with D perhaps matching TRBD1 (6 bases). Trimming stripped 4 bases from V and 10 bases from J, with 17 bases between. The V gene's germline CDR1 is LGHNA and CDR2 YSLEER. The CDR3 consists of 15 residues. Here the CDR3 reads CASSLHRDLGSPLHF. For the CDR3, the DNA is TGCGCCAGCAGCCTCCACAGGGATTTAGGGTCACCCCTCCACTTT.

DNA for the CDR3: TGCAGCGTCTCCAAAAAAGGGACACGACACAATGAGCAGTACTTC. As protein: CSVSKKGTRHNEQYF. This sequence joins TRBV20-1 and TRBJ2-5, with a tentative D call TRBD1 (6 bases). CDR1 and CDR2 (germline): DFQATT, SNEGSKA (reference sequence). The CDR3 has 15 amino acids.

The chain recombines TRBV11-2 with TRBJ2-5; 8 nucleotides match TRBD2. The CDR3 extends over 17 amino acids. Germline V gives CDR1 SGHAT, CDR2 FQNNGV. V was clipped by 2 bases and J by 6 bases; unmatched bases: 14. The CDR3 bases are TGTGCCAGCAGCTTATTCGGGACTAGAGGAGGGATACAGACCCAGTACTTC. It yields the protein CASSLFGTRGGIQTQYF.

This clonotype was seen a handful of times. This sequence joins TRBV29-1 and TRBJ2-5; 7 bases match TRBD1. Germline lookup yields CDR1 SQVTM and CDR2 ANQGSEA. The CDR3 spans 13 residues. V trimming: 2 bases; J trimming: 3 bases; junction bases outside the gene matches: 3. CDR3 region: CSVEPQGEETQYF. The CDR3 DNA follows: TGCAGCGTTGAACCCCAGGGGGAAGAGACCCAGTACTTC.

The CDR3 is CASSLTLATDTQYF. The CDR3 DNA reads as TGTGCCAGCAGCTTAACCCTAGCCACAGATACGCAGTATTTT. The rearrangement links TRBV7-3 to TRBJ2-3; D is possibly TRBD2 (5 bases). The CDR3 consists of 14 residues. Trimming pared 0 bases from V and 2 bases from J, leaving 6 bases between. CDR1 and CDR2 (germline): SGHTA, FQGTGA.

The V call is TRBV9, the J call TRBJ2-4; 16 bases match TRBD2. CDR3 length equals 18 residues. V shed 3 bases and J 0 bases; nucleotides not matched to a gene: 3. Germline CDR1 and CDR2: SGDLS and YYNGEE. DNA for the CDR3: TGTGCCAGCAGCGGGGGACTAGCGGGGGGGCTAGCCAAAAACATTCAGTACTTC. Protein product: CASSGGLAGGLAKNIQYF.

This chain links TRBV5-4 with TRBJ2-7; D not certain. The CDR3 contains 14 residues. The germline V gene has CDR1 SGHNT and CDR2 YYREEE (reference sequence). Trimming shortened V by 4 bases and J by 2 bases, and 13 bases separated the two germline ends. As DNA, the CDR3 is TGTGCCAGCAGCCGCGGTCCTTCCCCCTACGAGCAGTACTTC. Protein product: CASSRGPSPYEQYF.

The sample holds a few counts of this clonotype. At one end the junction does not follow the germline gene, possibly because of a read error. V is TRBV5-6 and J is TRBJ2-7, with TRBD1 matching 7 bases. The CDR3 has 13 residues. Germline CDR1 is SGHDT and CDR2 is YYEEEE. In nucleotides, the CDR3 is TGTACCAGCAGAAGACAGGGAACCTACGAGCAGTACTTC. Protein product: CTSRRQGTYEQYF.

This chain uses TRBV2 with TRBJ2-6; D unclear. The V gene's germline CDR1 is SNHLY and CDR2 FYNNEI. Trimming removed 4 bases at V and 0 bases at J, with 10 bases between. This CDR3 spans 16 amino acids. CDR3 in DNA: TGTGCCAGCAGTGGAAAGCAGAGCTCTGGGGCCAACGTCCTGACTTTC. This sequence encodes CASSGKQSSGANVLTF.

As regards this clonotype: A read error may be the cause here, since a much bigger clone is one base away. The chain uses TRBV2 and TRBJ2-7; D is ambiguous. V lost 2 bases, J lost 3 bases, and 5 bases lay in between. This CDR3 is 12 amino acids long. Germline lookup yields CDR1 SNHLY and CDR2 FYNNEI. The CDR3 loop is CASSEWVYEQYF. CDR3 nucleotides: TGTGCCAGCAGTGAATGGGTCTACGAGCAGTACTTC.

This clonotype was counted a few times. The CDR3, as DNA: TGTGCCACCGGGTCGGAAATTAGCAATCAGCCCCAGCATTTT. Amino acid sequence: CATGSEISNQPQHF. The chain recombines TRBV24-1 with TRBJ1-5; D not certain. V was pared by 9 bases and J by 0 bases, with 11 bases between. Germline CDR1 KGHDR, CDR2 SFDVKD. The CDR3 runs to 14 residues.

This clonotype has only a few counts. The genes are TRBV12-3 or TRBV12-4 and TRBJ2-1, with 9 bases matching TRBD2. This CDR3 contains 16 residues. The ends lost 8 bases at V and 6 bases at J; junction bases unmatched: 14. The CDR3 region is CASCAGGPFAPNEQFF. CDR3 nucleotide sequence: TGTGCCAGCTGTGCGGGGGGGCCGTTCGCACCCAATGAGCAGTTCTTC.

This clonotype has only one observation. V usage is TRBV6-4 and J usage is TRBJ1-5; D unresolved. The V end lost 6 bases, the J end lost 7 bases, and 7 bases lay between the germline ends. The CDR3 is made up of 11 amino acids. Germline V gene sequence: CDR1 MRHNA, CDR2 SNTAGT. In DNA form, the CDR3 reads TGTGCCAGCAGGTTGGGGCAGCCCCAGCATTTT. This gives the protein CASRLGQPQHF.

The genes are TRBV12-3 or TRBV12-4 and TRBJ1-5; the D is unclear. The CDR3 sequence is 14 residues long. Trimming left V 5 bases short and J 5 bases short, with 13 bases between. The CDR3 nucleotides are TGTGCCAGCAGTATGGCGGGTATCGATCAGCCCCAGCATTTT. It is translated as CASSMAGIDQPQHF.

The rearrangement uses TRBV6-2 or TRBV6-3 and TRBJ2-5; 8 bases agree with TRBD2. The CDR3 is 14 amino acids. Germline trimming cut 6 bases from V and 4 bases from J; bases unmatched to any gene: 7. CDR1 is MNHEY and CDR2 is SVGEGT in the germline V gene. The CDR3 DNA sequence: TGTGCCAGCAGACTCCGGGGGGGCCCAGAGACCCAGTACTTC. It translates to CASRLRGGPETQYF.

The chain is built from TRBV12-3 or TRBV12-4 and TRBJ2-5; 9 bases are a match to TRBD1. Trimming took 6 bases from V and 3 from J; bases not matched to a gene: 11. The CDR3 length is 16 residues. The CDR3 here is CASSLTTGTGKETQYF. In DNA form, the CDR3 reads TGTGCCAGCAGCCTCACTACCGGGACAGGGAAAGAGACCCAGTACTTC.

The chain couples TRBV28 to TRBJ2-1; D is unclear. The DNA end is a closer match to TRBJ2-7, so the J assignment may be wrong. Per the germline V gene, CDR1 is MDHEN and CDR2 is SYDVKM. The CDR3 loop spans 16 amino acids. Here the CDR3 reads CASSLLYRSSYNEQYF. In DNA form, the CDR3 reads TGTGCCAGCAGTTTACTCTACCGAAGCTCCTACAATGAGCAGTACTTC.

The chain uses TRBV18 and TRBJ2-5; possibly TRBD1 for D (5 bases). The end of the DNA is better explained by TRBJ2-7, so the J call may be wrong. Germline V gene lookup returns CDR1 KGHSH and CDR2 LQKENI. CDR3 size: 13 residues. The CDR3 nucleotides read TGTGCCAGCTCACCACCGGGGCTAAACGAGCAGTACTTC. It is translated as CASSPPGLNEQYF.

This clonotype has only a few counts. The chain employs TRBV20-1 and TRBJ2-3, with TRBD2 matching over 15 bases. In germline, CDR1 is DFQATT, CDR2 SNEGSKA (reference sequence). This CDR3 is built from 20 residues. J gave up 1 base and V 3 bases, and 14 bases lay outside the gene matches. CDR3 residues: CSASLTLGTSGGYRTDTQYF. In DNA form, the CDR3 reads TGCAGTGCTAGTTTGACCTTAGGGACTAGCGGGGGGTATCGCACAGATACGCAGTATTTT.

The table lists this clonotype with a few counts. The rearrangement links TRBV4-2 to TRBJ2-7, with 9 nucleotides matching TRBD2. Germline V CDR1 and CDR2: LGHNA, YNFKEQ. J gave up 3 bases and V 0 bases, and 3 bases lay outside the gene matches. The CDR3 runs 15 residues. The DNA of the CDR3 is TGTGCCAGCAGCCAAGATCTAGCGGGGCACTACGAGCAGTACTTC. Residues: CASSQDLAGHYEQYF.